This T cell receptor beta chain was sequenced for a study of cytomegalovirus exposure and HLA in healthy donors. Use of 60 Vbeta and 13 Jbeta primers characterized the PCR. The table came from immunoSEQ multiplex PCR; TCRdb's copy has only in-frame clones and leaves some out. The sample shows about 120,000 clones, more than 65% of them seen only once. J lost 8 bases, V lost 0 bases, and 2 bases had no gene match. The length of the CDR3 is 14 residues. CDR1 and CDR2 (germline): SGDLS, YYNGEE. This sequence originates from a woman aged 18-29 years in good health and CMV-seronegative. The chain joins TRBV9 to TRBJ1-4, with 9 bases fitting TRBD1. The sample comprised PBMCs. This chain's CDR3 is CASSVGGQGEKLFF. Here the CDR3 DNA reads TGTGCCAGCAGCGTAGGGGGACAGGGAGAAAAACTGTTTTTT.